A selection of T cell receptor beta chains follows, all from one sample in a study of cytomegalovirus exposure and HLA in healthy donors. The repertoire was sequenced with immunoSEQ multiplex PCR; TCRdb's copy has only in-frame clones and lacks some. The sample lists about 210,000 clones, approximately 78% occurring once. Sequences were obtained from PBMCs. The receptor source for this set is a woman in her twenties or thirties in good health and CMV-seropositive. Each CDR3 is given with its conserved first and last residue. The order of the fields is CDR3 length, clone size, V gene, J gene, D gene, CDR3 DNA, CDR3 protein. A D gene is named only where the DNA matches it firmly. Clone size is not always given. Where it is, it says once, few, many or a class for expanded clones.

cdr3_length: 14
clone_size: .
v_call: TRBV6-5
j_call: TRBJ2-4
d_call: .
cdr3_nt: TGTGCCAGCAGTCTCGGCGGGGCCAAAAACATTCAGTACTTC
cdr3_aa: CASSLGGAKNIQYF

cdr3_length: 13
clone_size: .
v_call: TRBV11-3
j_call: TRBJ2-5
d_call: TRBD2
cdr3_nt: TGTGCCAGCAGCGGGAGGGCCTTGGAGACCCAGTACTTC
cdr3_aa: CASSGRALETQYF

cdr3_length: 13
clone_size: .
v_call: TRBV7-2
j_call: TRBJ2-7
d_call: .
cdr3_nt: TGTGCCAGCAGCCTCCCGGGTCTCCACGAGCAGTACTTC
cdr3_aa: CASSLPGLHEQYF

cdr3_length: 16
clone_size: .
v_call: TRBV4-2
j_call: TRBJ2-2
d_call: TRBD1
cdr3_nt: TGTGCCAGCAGCCAAATAGGGGGCGGAAACACCGGGGAGCTGTTTTTT
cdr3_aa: CASSQIGGGNTGELFF

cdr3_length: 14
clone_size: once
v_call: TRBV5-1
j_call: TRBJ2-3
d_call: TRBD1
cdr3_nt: TGCGCCAGCAGACAGGGGGCTAGCACAGATACGCAGTATTTT
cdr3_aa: CASRQGASTDTQYF

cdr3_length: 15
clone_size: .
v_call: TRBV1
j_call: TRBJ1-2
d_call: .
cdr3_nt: TGCACCAGCAGCCAAGAGTGGGGGCAGAACTATGGCTACACCTTC
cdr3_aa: CTSSQEWGQNYGYTF

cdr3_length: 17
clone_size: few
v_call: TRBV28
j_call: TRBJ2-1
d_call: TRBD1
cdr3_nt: TGTGCCAGCAGCCCCGATCGGACAGGGGGCATCAGCAATGAGCAGTTCTTC
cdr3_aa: CASSPDRTGGISNEQFF

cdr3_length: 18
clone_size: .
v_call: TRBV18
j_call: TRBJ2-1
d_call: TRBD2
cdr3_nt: TGTGCCAGCTCACCGGGACTAGCGGGAGTCTCCCTCTACAATGAGCAGTTCTTC
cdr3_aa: CASSPGLAGVSLYNEQFF

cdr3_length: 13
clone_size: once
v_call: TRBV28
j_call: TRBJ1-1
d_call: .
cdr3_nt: TGTGCCAGCAGTTTAGGGGGGGCAGCTGAAGCTTTCTTT
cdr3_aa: CASSLGGAAEAFF

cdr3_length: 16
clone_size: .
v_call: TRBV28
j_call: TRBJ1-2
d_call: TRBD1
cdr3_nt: TGTGCCAGCAGTGCCCTCGGGACAGCAGCTAACTATGGCTACACCTTC
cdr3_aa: CASSALGTAANYGYTF

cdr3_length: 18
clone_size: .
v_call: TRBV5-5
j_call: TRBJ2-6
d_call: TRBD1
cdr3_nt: TGTGCCAGCAGCTTGCTCAACAGGGGTTACAGACAGGCCAACGTCCTGACTTTC
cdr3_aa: CASSLLNRGYRQANVLTF

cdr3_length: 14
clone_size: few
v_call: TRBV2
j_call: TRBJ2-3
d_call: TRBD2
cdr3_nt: TGTGCCAGCAGGACTAGCGGTTTCACAGATACGCAGTATTTT
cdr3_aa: CASRTSGFTDTQYF

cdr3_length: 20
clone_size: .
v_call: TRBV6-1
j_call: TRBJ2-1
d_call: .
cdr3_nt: TGTGCCAGCAGTGCGTACGCCCCGTCCCCCCCGGAACTAGTTTTCTATGAGCAGTTCTTC
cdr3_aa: CASSAYAPSPPELVFYEQFF

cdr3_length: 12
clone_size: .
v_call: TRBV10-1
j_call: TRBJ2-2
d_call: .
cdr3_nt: TGCGCCAGCCTATTCGGTCACGGGGAGCTGTTTTTT
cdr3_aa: CASLFGHGELFF

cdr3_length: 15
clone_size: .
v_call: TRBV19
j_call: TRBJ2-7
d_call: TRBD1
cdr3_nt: TGTGCCAGTAGTAGAGGGACAGACTTAACCTACGAGCAGTACTTC
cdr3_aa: CASSRGTDLTYEQYF

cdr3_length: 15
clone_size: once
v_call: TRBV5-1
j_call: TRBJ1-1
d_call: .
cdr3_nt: TGCGCCAGCAGCTTGGCCCCAGGGGAGGGCACTGAAGCTTTCTTT
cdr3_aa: CASSLAPGEGTEAFF

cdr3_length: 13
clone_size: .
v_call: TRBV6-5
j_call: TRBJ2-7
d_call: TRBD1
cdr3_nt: TGTGCCAGCAAGACAGGGGGCTCCTACGAGCAGTACTTC
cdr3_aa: CASKTGGSYEQYF

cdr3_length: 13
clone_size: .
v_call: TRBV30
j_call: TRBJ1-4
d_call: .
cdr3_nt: TGTGCCTGGACCCACTCGGGGAGTGAAAAACTGTTTTTT
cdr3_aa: CAWTHSGSEKLFF

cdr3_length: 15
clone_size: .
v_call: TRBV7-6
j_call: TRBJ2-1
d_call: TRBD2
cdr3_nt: TGTGCCAGCAGTCTTAGCGGGGGAGGATACAATGAGCAGTTCTTC
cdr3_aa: CASSLSGGGYNEQFF

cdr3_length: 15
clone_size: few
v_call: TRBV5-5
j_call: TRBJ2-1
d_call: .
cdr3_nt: TGTGCCAGCAGCGTACAGGGAAACCCTTGGAATGAGCAGTTCTTC
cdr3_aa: CASSVQGNPWNEQFF

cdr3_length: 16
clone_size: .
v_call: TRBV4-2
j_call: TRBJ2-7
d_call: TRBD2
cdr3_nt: TGTGCCAGCAGCCCGACCTCGACTAGCGGGTCCTACGAGCAGTACTTC
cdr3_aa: CASSPTSTSGSYEQYF

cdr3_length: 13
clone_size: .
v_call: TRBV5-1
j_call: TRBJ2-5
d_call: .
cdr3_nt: TGCGCCAGCAGCTTGGTCTTCGGAGAGACCCAGTACTTC
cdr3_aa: CASSLVFGETQYF

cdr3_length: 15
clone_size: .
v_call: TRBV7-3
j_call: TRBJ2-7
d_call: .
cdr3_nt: TGTGCCAGCAGCTTAGGCGGTCCTAGCGTCTACGAGCAGTACTTC
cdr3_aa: CASSLGGPSVYEQYF

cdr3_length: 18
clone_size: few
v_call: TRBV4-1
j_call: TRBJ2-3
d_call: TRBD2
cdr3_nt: TGCGCCAGCAGCCAAGGAAGGCTAGCGGGGGGCCCCACAGATACGCAGTATTTT
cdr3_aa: CASSQGRLAGGPTDTQYF

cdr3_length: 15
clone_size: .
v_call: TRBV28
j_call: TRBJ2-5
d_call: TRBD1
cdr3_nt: TGTGCCAGCAGTTTAGGGGACAGGGGGAGAGAGACCCAGTACTTC
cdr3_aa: CASSLGDRGRETQYF

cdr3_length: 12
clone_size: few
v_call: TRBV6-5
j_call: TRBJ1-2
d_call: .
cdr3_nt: TGTGCCAGCAGTCAAGGGACACAGGGCTACACCTTC
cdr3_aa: CASSQGTQGYTF

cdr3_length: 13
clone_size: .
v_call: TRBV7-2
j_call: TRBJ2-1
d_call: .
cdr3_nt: TGTGCCAGCAGCTTAGGACTGAACAATGAGCAGTTCTTC
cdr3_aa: CASSLGLNNEQFF

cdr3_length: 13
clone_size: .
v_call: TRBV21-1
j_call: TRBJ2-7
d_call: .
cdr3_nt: TGTGCCAGCAGCCTCCGGGACAGCTACGAGCAGTACTTC
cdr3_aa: CASSLRDSYEQYF